Described below is a single T cell receptor beta chain sequence and its context. TCRdb re-called the PCR reads with MiXCR, one entry per CDR3 protein. The data hold under 20,000 distinct CDR3 sequences, with around 50% observed a single time. The sample belongs to a study of tumor-infiltrating lymphocytes in oesophageal squamous cell carcinoma. The clonotype was recovered from a male donor with esophageal squamous cell carcinoma. Sequenced material: esophageal tumor tissue.

For the CDR3, the DNA is TGTGCCAGCAGCTTATCGGCACGACAGGGGGCTAGGGACACTGAAGCTTTCTTT. Translation: CASSLSARQGARDTEAFF. This chain connects TRBV7-3 to TRBJ1-1; 10 bases map to TRBD1. In germline, CDR1 is SGHTA, CDR2 FQGTGA. V trimming: 2 bases; J trimming: 3 bases; junction bases outside the gene matches: 12. The CDR3 loop spans 18 amino acids.